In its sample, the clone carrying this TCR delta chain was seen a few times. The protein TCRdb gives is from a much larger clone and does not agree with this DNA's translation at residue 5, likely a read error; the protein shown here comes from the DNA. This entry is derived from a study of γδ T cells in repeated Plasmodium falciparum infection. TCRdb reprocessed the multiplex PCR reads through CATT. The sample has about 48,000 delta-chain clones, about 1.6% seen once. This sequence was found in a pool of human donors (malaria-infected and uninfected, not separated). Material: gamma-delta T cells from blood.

CDR3 coding DNA: TGTGCCTGTGTAAGTCTGGGGGACAACACCGATAAACTCATCTTT. This encodes CACVSLGDNTDKLIF. This chain joins TRDV2 and TRDJ1; 8 positions match TRDD3. Since TCRdb gives no J gene, matching the DNA to germline was used here to assign it. The CDR3 loop spans 15 amino acids. Trimming took 5 bases from V and 0 from J; bases not matched to a gene: 7. Germline CDR1 GEAIGNYY, CDR2 EKD.